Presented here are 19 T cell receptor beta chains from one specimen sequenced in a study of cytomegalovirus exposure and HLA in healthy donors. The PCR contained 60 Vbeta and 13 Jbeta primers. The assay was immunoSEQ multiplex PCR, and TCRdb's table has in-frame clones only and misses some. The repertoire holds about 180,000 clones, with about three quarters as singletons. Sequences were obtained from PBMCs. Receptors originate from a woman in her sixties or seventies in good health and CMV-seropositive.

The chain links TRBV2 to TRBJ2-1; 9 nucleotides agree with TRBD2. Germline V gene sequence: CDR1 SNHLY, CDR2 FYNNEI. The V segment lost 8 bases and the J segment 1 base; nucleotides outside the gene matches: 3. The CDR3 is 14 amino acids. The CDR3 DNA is TGTGCCAGCCTAGCGGGGACGTCCTACAATGAGCAGTTCTTC. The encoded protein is CASLAGTSYNEQFF.

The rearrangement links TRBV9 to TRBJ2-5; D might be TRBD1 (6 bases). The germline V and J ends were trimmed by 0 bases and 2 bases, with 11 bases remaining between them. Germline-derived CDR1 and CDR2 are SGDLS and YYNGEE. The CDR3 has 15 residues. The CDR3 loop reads CASSVATGQQETQYF. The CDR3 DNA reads TGTGCCAGCAGCGTAGCTACGGGACAACAAGAGACCCAGTACTTC.

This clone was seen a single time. The CDR3 here is CASRSSGGAGTQYF. As DNA, the CDR3 is TGTGCCAGCAGATCTAGCGGGGGGGCAGGTACGCAGTATTTT. The chain carries TRBV9 and TRBJ2-3, with TRBD2 identical over 12 bases. V was pared by 5 bases and J by 8 bases, with 6 bases of the junction left unmatched. The CDR3 consists of 14 residues. Germline CDR1 and CDR2: SGDLS and YYNGEE.

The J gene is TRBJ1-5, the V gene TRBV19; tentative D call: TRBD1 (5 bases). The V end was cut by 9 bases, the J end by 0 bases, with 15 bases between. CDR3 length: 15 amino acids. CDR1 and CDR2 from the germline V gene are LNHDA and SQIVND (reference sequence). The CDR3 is CASSEGDYSNQPQHF. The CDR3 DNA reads TGTGCCAGCAGCGAAGGGGATTATAGCAATCAGCCCCAGCATTTT.

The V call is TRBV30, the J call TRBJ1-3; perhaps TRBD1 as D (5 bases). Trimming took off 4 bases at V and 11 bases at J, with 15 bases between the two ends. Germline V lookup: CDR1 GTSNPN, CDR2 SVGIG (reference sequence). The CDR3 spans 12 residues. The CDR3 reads CAWTGPHAAIYF. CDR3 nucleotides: TGTGCCTGGACAGGGCCCCACGCTGCCATATATTTT.

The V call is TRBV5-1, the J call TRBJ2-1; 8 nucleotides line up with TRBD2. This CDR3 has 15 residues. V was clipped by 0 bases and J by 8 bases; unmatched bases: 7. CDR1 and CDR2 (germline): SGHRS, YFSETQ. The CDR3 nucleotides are TGCGCCAGCAGCTTGGGCGGGGGGCCGGCAGATGAGCAGTTCTTC. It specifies CASSLGGGPADEQFF.

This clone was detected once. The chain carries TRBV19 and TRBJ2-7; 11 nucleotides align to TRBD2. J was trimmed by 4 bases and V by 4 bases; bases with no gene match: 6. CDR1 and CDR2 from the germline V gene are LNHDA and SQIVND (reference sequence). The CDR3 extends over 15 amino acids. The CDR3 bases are TGTGCCAGTAGTACTACTAGCGGGGGACTTTACGAGCAGTACTTC. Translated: CASSTTSGGLYEQYF.

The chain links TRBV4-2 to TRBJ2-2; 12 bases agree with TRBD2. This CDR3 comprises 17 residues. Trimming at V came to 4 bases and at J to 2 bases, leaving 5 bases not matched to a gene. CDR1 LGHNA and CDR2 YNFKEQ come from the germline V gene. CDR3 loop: CASSPRLAGVNTGELFF. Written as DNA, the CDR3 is TGTGCCAGCAGCCCGAGACTAGCGGGGGTAAACACCGGGGAGCTGTTTTTT.

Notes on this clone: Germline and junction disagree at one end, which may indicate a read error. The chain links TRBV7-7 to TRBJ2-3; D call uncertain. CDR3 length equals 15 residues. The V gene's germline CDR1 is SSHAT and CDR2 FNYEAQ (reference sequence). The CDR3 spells CASSQAASSTDTQYF. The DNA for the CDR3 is TGTGCTAGCAGCCAGGCAGCATCTAGCACAGATACGCAGTATTTT.

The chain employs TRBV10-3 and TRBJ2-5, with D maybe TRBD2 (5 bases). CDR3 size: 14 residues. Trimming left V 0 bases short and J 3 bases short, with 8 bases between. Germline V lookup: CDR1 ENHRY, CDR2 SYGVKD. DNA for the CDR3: TGTGCCATCAGTGAGTCGTACGGGAAAGAGACCCAGTACTTC. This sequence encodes CAISESYGKETQYF.

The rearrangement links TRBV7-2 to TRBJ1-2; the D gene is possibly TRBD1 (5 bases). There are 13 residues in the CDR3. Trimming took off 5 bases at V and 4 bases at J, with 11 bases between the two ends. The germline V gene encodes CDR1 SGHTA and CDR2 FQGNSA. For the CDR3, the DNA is TGTGCCAGCAGCCTGGGAGGGACCTATGGCTACACCTTC. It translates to CASSLGGTYGYTF. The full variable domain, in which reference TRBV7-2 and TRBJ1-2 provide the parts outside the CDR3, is GAGVSQSPSNKVTEKGKDVELRCDPISGHTALYWYRQSLGQGLEFLIYFQGNSAPDKSGLPSDRFSAERTGGSVSTLTIQRTQQEDSAVYLCASSLGGTYGYTFGSGTRLTVV.

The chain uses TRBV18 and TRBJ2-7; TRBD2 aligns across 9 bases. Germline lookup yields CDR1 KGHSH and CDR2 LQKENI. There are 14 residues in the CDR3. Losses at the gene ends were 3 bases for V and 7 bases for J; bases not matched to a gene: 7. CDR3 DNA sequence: TGTGCCAGCTCACCGGGACTAGCCTTTGGTGAGCAGTACTTC. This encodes CASSPGLAFGEQYF.

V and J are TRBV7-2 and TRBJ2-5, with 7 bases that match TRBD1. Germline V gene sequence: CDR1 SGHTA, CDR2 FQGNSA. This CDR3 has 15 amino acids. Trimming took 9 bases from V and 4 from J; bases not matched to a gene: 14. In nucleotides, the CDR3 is TGTGCCAGTAGAATTCTAGGGACAGCCGGAGAGACCCAGTACTTC. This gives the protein CASRILGTAGETQYF.

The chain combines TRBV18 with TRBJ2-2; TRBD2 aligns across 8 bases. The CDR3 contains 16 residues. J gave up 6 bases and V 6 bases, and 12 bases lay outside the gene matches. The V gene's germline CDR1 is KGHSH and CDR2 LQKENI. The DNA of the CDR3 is TGTGCCAGCTCTACGTCGACTGCGGGAGGATCCGGGGAGCTGTTTTTT. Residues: CASSTSTAGGSGELFF.

The CDR3 is CAWITGQGREEQYF. The CDR3 DNA reads TGTGCCTGGATCACGGGACAGGGCAGGGAAGAGCAGTACTTC. The chain is built from TRBV30 and TRBJ2-7; 9 nucleotides match TRBD1. The V gene's germline CDR1 is GTSNPN and CDR2 SVGIG (reference sequence). With V trimmed by 4 bases and J by 7 bases, 11 bases remained unmatched. The CDR3 spans 14 residues.

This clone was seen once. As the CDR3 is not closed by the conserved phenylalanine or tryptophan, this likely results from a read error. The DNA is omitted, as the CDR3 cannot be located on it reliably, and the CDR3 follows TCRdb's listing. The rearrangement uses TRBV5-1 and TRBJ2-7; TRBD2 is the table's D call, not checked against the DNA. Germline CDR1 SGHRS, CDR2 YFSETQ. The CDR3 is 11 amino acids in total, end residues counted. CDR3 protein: CASTGGLSSPP.

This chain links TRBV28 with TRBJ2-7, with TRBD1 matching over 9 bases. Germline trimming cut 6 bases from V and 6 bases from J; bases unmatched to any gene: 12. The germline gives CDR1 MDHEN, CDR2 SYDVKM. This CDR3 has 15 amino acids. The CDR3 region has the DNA TGTGCCAGCAGCCCTGCCGGGACAGGGAGGGGCGAGCAGTACTTC. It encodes CASSPAGTGRGEQYF.

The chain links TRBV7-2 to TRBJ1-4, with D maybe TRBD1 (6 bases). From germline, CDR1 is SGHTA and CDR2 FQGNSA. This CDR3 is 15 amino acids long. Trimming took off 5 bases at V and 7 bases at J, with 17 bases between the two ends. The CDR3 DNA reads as TGTGCCAGCAGCCCCCGGACAGAGTATGGTGAAAAACTGTTTTTT. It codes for CASSPRTEYGEKLFF.

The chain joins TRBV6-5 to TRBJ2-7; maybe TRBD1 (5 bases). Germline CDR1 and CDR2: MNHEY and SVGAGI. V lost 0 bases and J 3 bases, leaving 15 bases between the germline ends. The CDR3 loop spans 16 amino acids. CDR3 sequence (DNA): TGTGCCAGCAGTTACTCGAGCCAGGGTTCGGTCTACGAGCAGTACTTC. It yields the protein CASSYSSQGSVYEQYF.